One sample yielded the 23 T cell receptor beta chains listed below, sequenced in a study of blood T cell repertoires in COVID-19. Measured with immunoSEQ multiplex PCR; TCRdb has only the in-frame clones, and not every one. Of roughly 180,000 clones in the sample, over 70% were seen once. Sequenced sample: peripheral blood. The receptors stem from a man in his fifties or sixties with active or convalescent COVID-19.

This chain joins TRBV10-3 and TRBJ2-7, with D tentatively TRBD2 (7 bases). Germline loops: CDR1 ENHRY, CDR2 SYGVKD. The CDR3 contains 13 residues. V lost 7 bases and J 2 bases, leaving 12 bases between the germline ends. The CDR3 nucleotides read TGTGCCATCACCAGGGAGGGGGCCTACGAGCAGTACTTC. Its translation: CAITREGAYEQYF.

This chain's CDR3 is CATSRDGGGLKNSPLHF. CDR3 DNA sequence: TGTGCCACCAGCAGAGATGGTGGCGGACTGAAAAATTCACCCCTCCACTTT. The V and J genes are TRBV15 and TRBJ1-6; no clear D gene. Trimming left V 0 bases short and J 7 bases short, with 16 bases between. Per germline, CDR1 LNHNV and CDR2 YYDKDF (reference sequence). The CDR3 extends over 17 amino acids.

The chain joins TRBV7-8 to TRBJ2-7; tentative D call: TRBD1 (6 bases). V lost 2 bases, J lost 0 bases, and 23 bases lay in between. CDR3 size: 19 residues. The germline CDR1 and CDR2 sequences are SGHVS and FQNEAQ. As DNA, the CDR3 is TGTGCCAGCAGCTTACCCTCTTACGTCCCGAAGGGGGACTCCTACGAGCAGTACTTC. Translation gives CASSLPSYVPKGDSYEQYF.

This clone appeared a few times. V and J are TRBV6-6 and TRBJ2-7; 12 bases line up with TRBD2. V shed 7 bases, J shed 9 bases, and the junction held 10 bases outside the gene matches. CDR3 size: 14 residues. Germline values: CDR1 MNHNY, CDR2 SVGAGI (reference sequence). The CDR3 sequence is CASKMTSGSLGQYF. CDR3 in DNA: TGTGCCAGCAAGATGACTAGCGGGAGTTTGGGGCAGTACTTC.

CDR3 sequence reads: CASSYIKNTEAFF. The CDR3 DNA is TGTGCCAGCAGCTACATTAAGAACACTGAAGCTTTCTTT. The gene calls are TRBV11-2 and TRBJ1-1; D is unclear. Trimming removed 4 bases from V and 1 base from J, with 7 bases in between. This CDR3 has 13 amino acids. The germline V gene encodes CDR1 SGHAT and CDR2 FQNNGV.

The chain couples TRBV4-3 to TRBJ2-1; D unresolved. Trimming took off 4 bases at V and 8 bases at J, with 12 bases between the two ends. CDR1 LGHNA and CDR2 YSLEER come from the germline V gene. This CDR3 has 13 residues. The CDR3 region is CASSPLVFDEQFF. The CDR3 DNA sequence: TGCGCCAGCAGCCCCCTCGTTTTCGATGAGCAGTTCTTC.

The chain employs TRBV6-5 and TRBJ1-4; D is unclear. The CDR3 contains 16 residues. Germline assignment: CDR1 MNHEY and CDR2 SVGAGI. V lost 0 bases and J 4 bases, leaving 12 bases between the germline ends. The CDR3 DNA reads as TGTGCCAGCAGTTACTCTATGGGCCTTTTTAATGAAAAACTGTTTTTT. Translation gives CASSYSMGLFNEKLFF.

This rearrangement joins TRBV6-6 to TRBJ2-7; D is perhaps TRBD1 (6 bases). There are 13 residues in the CDR3. CDR1 is MNHNY, CDR2 SVGAGI, per germline (reference sequence). V lost 0 bases and J lost 6, with 9 bases in between. CDR3 nucleotides: TGTGCCAGCAGTTACTCACAGGGTTCCGAGCAGTACTTC. Protein product: CASSYSQGSEQYF.

The chain has TRBV7-3 and TRBJ2-2; D may be TRBD2 (6 bases). CDR3 length equals 13 residues. Germline V CDR1 and CDR2: SGHTA, FQGTGA. V was shortened by 5 bases and J by 7 bases, with 11 bases between the two germline ends. The CDR3 protein is CASSPEGLGELFF. Written as DNA, the CDR3 is TGTGCCAGCAGCCCAGAGGGACTCGGGGAGCTGTTTTTT.

The J gene is TRBJ1-6, the V gene TRBV4-2; TRBD1 matches 10 bases. The CDR3 is 16 residues long. Germline trimming cut 0 bases from V and 10 bases from J; bases unmatched to any gene: 6. Germline values: CDR1 LGHNA, CDR2 YNFKEQ. The CDR3 protein is CASSQDQETGGSPLHF. For the CDR3, the DNA is TGTGCCAGCAGCCAAGATCAAGAGACAGGGGGCTCACCCCTCCACTTT.

The rearrangement uses TRBV19 and TRBJ2-3; 8 nucleotides match TRBD2. J gave up 2 bases and V 0 bases, and 10 bases lay outside the gene matches. In germline, CDR1 is LNHDA, CDR2 SQIVND (reference sequence). The CDR3 totals 18 residues. Here the CDR3 reads CASSIEGGSGIYTDTQYF. The CDR3, as DNA: TGTGCCAGTAGTATAGAAGGGGGTAGCGGGATTTACACAGATACGCAGTATTTT.

The chain combines TRBV5-6 with TRBJ2-1; D is unclear. The V gene's germline CDR1 is SGHDT and CDR2 YYEEEE. The V and J ends lost 5 bases and 4 bases respectively, with 7 bases between them. This CDR3 comprises 12 residues. The CDR3 nucleotides read TGTGCCAGCAGGAAGGAGTACAATGAGCAGTTCTTC. It specifies CASRKEYNEQFF.

A single count supports this clone. V is TRBV28 and J is TRBJ2-5, with 10 bases matching TRBD2. The CDR3 has 15 amino acids. CDR1 and CDR2 (germline): MDHEN, SYDVKM. V shed 6 bases, J shed 0 bases, and the junction held 4 bases outside the gene matches. The DNA for the CDR3 is TGTGCCAGCAGCCCGACTAGCGGGTACCAAGAGACCCAGTACTTC. Amino acids: CASSPTSGYQETQYF.

This clone turned up a few times. This chain connects TRBV10-3 to TRBJ2-2; 7 bases are shared with TRBD1. After removal of 7 bases from V and 6 bases from J, the junction contained 5 bases not matched to a gene. The CDR3 is 13 residues long. Per germline, CDR1 ENHRY and CDR2 SYGVKD. In DNA, the CDR3 is TGTGCCATCAATCCGGGACAGTCCGGGGAGCTGTTTTTT. It encodes CAINPGQSGELFF.

This chain links TRBV24-1 with TRBJ1-3; D gene uncertain. Between the trimmed V and J ends, which lost 4 bases and 0 bases, there was a span of 9 bases. Germline lookup yields CDR1 KGHDR and CDR2 SFDVKD. The CDR3 is made up of 15 amino acids. As DNA, the CDR3 is TGTGCCACCAGTGACAGGTCGAGCTCTGGAAACACCATATATTTT. Protein product: CATSDRSSSGNTIYF.

The V and J genes are TRBV2 and TRBJ2-2, with 7 nucleotides matching TRBD2. The CDR3 is 12 residues long. Germline V gene lookup returns CDR1 SNHLY and CDR2 FYNNEI. V trimming: 6 bases; J trimming: 6 bases; junction bases outside the gene matches: 1. Here the CDR3 reads CASSREAGELFF. CDR3 coding DNA: TGTGCCAGCAGCCGGGAGGCCGGGGAGCTGTTTTTT.

V is TRBV7-3 and J is TRBJ2-3; the match to TRBD2 covers 9 bases. This CDR3 region has 15 residues. J lost 10 bases, V lost 4 bases, and 12 bases had no gene match. Germline V gene sequence: CDR1 SGHTA, CDR2 FQGTGA. This CDR3 reads CASSSGSSGALAQYF. DNA of the CDR3: TGTGCCAGCAGCTCAGGCTCTAGCGGGGCCTTGGCGCAGTATTTT.

This chain connects TRBV19 to TRBJ2-1, with 7 bases that match TRBD2. From germline, CDR1 is LNHDA and CDR2 SQIVND (reference sequence). Trimming at V came to 9 bases and at J to 0 bases, leaving 8 bases not matched to a gene. The CDR3 is 15 residues long. The CDR3 DNA follows: TGTGCCAGCTCCCTAGCGGAAAGCTCCTACAATGAGCAGTTCTTC. It is translated as CASSLAESSYNEQFF.

V is TRBV2 and J is TRBJ1-2; 8 bases are shared with TRBD1. This CDR3 spans 14 amino acids. Germline V gives CDR1 SNHLY, CDR2 FYNNEI. V was clipped by 10 bases and J by 4 bases; unmatched bases: 11. The CDR3 DNA sequence: TGTGCCATCCTCTTACCAGGGGGCGGCTATGGCTACACCTTC. Its translation is CAILLPGGGYGYTF.

V usage is TRBV11-3 and J usage is TRBJ2-5; D is perhaps TRBD2 (6 bases). This CDR3 spans 13 amino acids. V lost 5 bases and J lost 2, with 9 bases in between. Germline V CDR1 and CDR2: SGHNT, YENEEA. CDR3 bases: TGTGCCAGCAGCGGAGGGGAACAAGAGACCCAGTACTTC. Translating it yields CASSGGEQETQYF.

The chain couples TRBV3-1 (or the pseudogene TRBV3-2) to TRBJ2-1, with 9 nucleotides matching TRBD2. Unmatched junction bases numbered 9, after V lost 3 bases and J lost 3 bases. Germline V gene sequence: CDR1 LGHDT, CDR2 YNNKEL (reference sequence). The CDR3 is 17 residues long. CDR3 loop: CASSQGSSGRLYNEQFF. As DNA, the CDR3 is TGTGCCAGCAGCCAGGGTAGTAGCGGGAGACTCTACAATGAGCAGTTCTTC.

The chain joins TRBV6-5 to TRBJ1-2; weak D call: TRBD1 (6 bases). The CDR3 is 15 amino acids. V lost 6 bases, J lost 4 bases, and 18 bases lay in between. Germline CDR1 reads MNHEY; CDR2 reads SVGAGI. This chain's CDR3 is CASRVLGTRGYGYTF. CDR3 coding DNA: TGTGCCAGCAGGGTCCTGGGTACCAGGGGCTATGGCTACACCTTC.

V is TRBV27 and J is TRBJ2-5; no reliable D call. The germline V gene encodes CDR1 MNHEY and CDR2 SMNVEV (reference sequence). V lost 6 bases and J lost 2, with 10 bases in between. This CDR3 region has 13 residues. CDR3 in amino acids: CASRTTGQETQYF. The CDR3 DNA reads TGTGCCAGCAGGACGACCGGGCAAGAGACCCAGTACTTC.